What follows are 4 T cell receptor beta chains derived from one specimen sequenced in a study of post-analysis software for immune sequencing data. Unique molecular identifiers had been added to the TCR beta cDNA libraries. One entry per CDR3 protein results from TCRdb running MiXCR on the PCR reads. Here the sample spans under 200,000 distinct CDR3 sequences, approximately 35% being singletons. Sequences were derived from blood, sampled after autologous hematopoietic stem cell transplantation. The receptors originated from a girl aged 5-17 years with multiple sclerosis.

CDR3 protein: CASKGGQGSDEQFF. The CDR3 DNA is TGTGCCAGCAAGGGAGGACAGGGGAGTGATGAGCAGTTCTTC. This rearrangement joins TRBV27 to TRBJ2-1; 9 positions agree with TRBD1. The CDR3 is made up of 14 amino acids. Germline CDR1 is MNHEY and CDR2 is SMNVEV (reference sequence). The V gene end was trimmed by 7 bases and the J gene end by 8 bases; junction bases not matched to a gene: 9.

In its sample, this clonotype was seen a few times. J is TRBJ2-1 and V is TRBV11-2, with D possibly called TRBD1 or TRBD2 (5 bases each). Trimming stripped 3 bases from V and 0 bases from J, with 6 bases between. The CDR3 runs to 14 residues. Germline V CDR1 and CDR2: SGHAT, FQNNGV. This CDR3 reads CASSLGVSYNEQFF. In DNA form, the CDR3 reads TGTGCCAGCAGCTTGGGGGTCTCCTACAATGAGCAGTTCTTC.

The chain combines TRBV10-3 with TRBJ1-2; TRBD1 matches 9 bases. The CDR3 has 19 residues. Germline V gives CDR1 ENHRY, CDR2 SYGVKD. V was pared by 5 bases and J by 0 bases, with 16 bases of the junction left unmatched. CDR3 region: CAISRNPGTGSGANYGYTF. The DNA of the CDR3 is TGTGCCATCAGTAGAAACCCTGGGACAGGGAGCGGAGCTAACTATGGCTACACCTTC.

This clonotype turned up a few times. Being one base from a much bigger clone, this may be a read error. The V gene is TRBV14, the J gene TRBJ2-7; the match to TRBD2 covers 13 bases. Trimming took 3 bases from V and 6 from J; bases not matched to a gene: 5. Germline CDR1 is SGHDN and CDR2 is FVKESK. This CDR3 is 15 amino acids long. The CDR3 nucleotides read TGTGCCAGCAGCCATCAGGGACTAGCGGGATCCGAGCAGTACTTC. Its translation: CASSHQGLAGSEQYF.